What follows is one T cell receptor beta chain and its context. The data were obtained in a study of blood T cell repertoires in COVID-19. CDR1 is SGHRS and CDR2 is YFSETQ in the germline V gene. This CDR3 is built from 15 residues. Trimming left V 5 bases short and J 5 bases short, with 16 bases between. The assay was immunoSEQ multiplex PCR, and TCRdb's table has in-frame clones only and misses some. The data show roughly 220,000 clones, 82% seen once. This chain connects TRBV5-1 to TRBJ1-4, with D perhaps TRBD1 (5 bases). Sequencing was carried out using peripheral blood. This clonotype was obtained from an elderly woman with COVID-19, enrolled during active disease. CDR3 residues: CASRRTGDRNEKLFF. CDR3 nucleotides: TGCGCCAGCAGAAGAACAGGCGATCGGAATGAAAAACTGTTTTTT.